Shown below are 26 T cell receptor beta chains from a single sample sequenced in a study of cytomegalovirus exposure and HLA in healthy donors. The PCR used 60 Vbeta and 13 Jbeta primers. Generated by immunoSEQ multiplex PCR, the TCRdb table keeps only in-frame clones and is missing some. The sample has approximately 210,000 clones; about 77% are singletons. Sample: PBMCs. The receptors here all came from a young woman in good health and CMV-seropositive.

This rearrangement joins TRBV5-4 to TRBJ2-3; 8 bases match TRBD2. CDR1 SGHNT and CDR2 YYREEE come from the germline V gene (reference sequence). This CDR3 spans 13 amino acids. The ends lost 5 bases at V and 1 base at J; junction bases unmatched: 0. Here the CDR3 reads CASRTSGTDTQYF. DNA of the CDR3: TGTGCCAGCAGGACTAGCGGCACAGATACGCAGTATTTT.

This clone came up once. The chain combines TRBV2 with TRBJ1-3; D remains unclear. From germline, CDR1 is SNHLY and CDR2 FYNNEI. The CDR3 is made up of 14 amino acids. The V gene lost 6 bases and the J gene lost 0 bases, with 9 bases spanning the gap. The CDR3 bases are TGTGCCAGCAGGGGAGGAAACTCTGGAAACACCATATATTTT. Residues: CASRGGNSGNTIYF.

In its sample, this clone was seen a few times. V gene TRBV18 combines with J gene TRBJ1-5, with a tentative D call TRBD1 (5 bases). The germline gives CDR1 KGHSH, CDR2 LQKENI. V shed 3 bases and J shed 5 bases, with 11 bases lying between them. CDR3 length: 14 amino acids. The CDR3: CASSPLGGDQPQHF. The CDR3 DNA is TGTGCCAGCTCACCCTTGGGAGGGGATCAGCCCCAGCATTTT.

The chain uses TRBV27 and TRBJ1-2, with TRBD1 as a possible D gene (5 bases). CDR1 MNHEY and CDR2 SMNVEV come from the germline V gene (reference sequence). V was shortened by 0 bases and J by 8 bases, with 16 bases between the two germline ends. This CDR3 is 15 amino acids long. CDR3 sequence (DNA): TGTGCCAGCAGTTTATCGGGGACTCCAAGCAAGGGCTACACCTTC. Its translation: CASSLSGTPSKGYTF.

This sequence joins TRBV28 and TRBJ2-7, with 11 nucleotides matching TRBD2. The ends lost 6 bases at V and 2 bases at J; junction bases unmatched: 6. The CDR3 is 15 amino acids. Per germline, CDR1 MDHEN and CDR2 SYDVKM. In DNA form, the CDR3 reads TGTGCCAGCAGCGGGACTAGCGGAAGGACCTACGAGCAGTACTTC. Protein product: CASSGTSGRTYEQYF. The whole variable domain, filled in from reference TRBV28 and TRBJ2-7, reads DVKVTQSSRYLVKRTGEKVFLECVQDMDHENMFWYRQDPGLGLRLIYFSYDVKMKEKGDIPEGYSVSREKKERFSLILESASTNQTSMYLCASSGTSGRTYEQYFGPGTRLTVT.

The CDR3 protein is CASSQTVTGSGSPLHF. The CDR3 DNA follows: TGCGCCAGCAGTCAAACGGTGACGGGGTCGGGTTCACCCCTCCACTTT. The rearrangement links TRBV4-3 to TRBJ1-6, with D unclear. Germline-derived CDR1 and CDR2 are LGHNA and YSLEER. The length of the CDR3 is 16 residues. V was cut by 6 bases and J by 9 bases, with 21 bases left in between.

This clone was recorded once. J is TRBJ1-5 and V is TRBV19, with D maybe TRBD1 (5 bases). CDR3 length: 15 residues. Per germline, CDR1 LNHDA and CDR2 SQIVND (reference sequence). The V and J ends lost 6 bases and 2 bases respectively, with 14 bases between them. CDR3 nucleotide sequence: TGTGCCAGTAGGATCCGCGGGGGAGGCAATCAGCCCCAGCATTTT. This gives the protein CASRIRGGGNQPQHF.

The genes are TRBV19 and TRBJ2-6; D is ambiguous. The germline V gene has CDR1 LNHDA and CDR2 SQIVND (reference sequence). Trimming took 1 base from V and 0 from J, leaving 4 bases between them. The CDR3 consists of 15 residues. As DNA, the CDR3 is TGTGCCAGTAGTATAGGCAGCTCTGGGGCCAACGTCCTGACTTTC. Its protein product is CASSIGSSGANVLTF.

This clone was picked up a small number of times. CDR3 loop: CASSTNSYSYNEQFF. Here the CDR3 DNA reads TGTGCCAGTAGTACAAACAGTTACTCCTACAATGAGCAGTTCTTC. The genes are TRBV19 and TRBJ2-1; D gene unclear. Germline CDR1 and CDR2: LNHDA and SQIVND (reference sequence). The CDR3 is made up of 15 amino acids. V gave up 4 bases and J gave up 0 bases, with 10 bases separating them.

V gene TRBV6-1 combines with J gene TRBJ1-5; 8 nucleotides match TRBD1. Germline lookup yields CDR1 MNHNS and CDR2 SASEGT. This CDR3 has 16 residues. The J segment lost 1 base and the V segment lost 4 bases, leaving 6 bases of the junction unmatched. Here the CDR3 DNA reads TGTGCCAGCAGTGGATGGACAGGGAAGAGCAATCAGCCCCAGCATTTT. Translated, it gives CASSGWTGKSNQPQHF.

This clone was seen only a few times. The V gene is TRBV11-2, the J gene TRBJ2-6; the D is unclear. The CDR3 sequence is 15 residues long. Trimming removed 3 bases from V and 0 bases from J, with 6 bases in between. Germline V gives CDR1 SGHAT, CDR2 FQNNGV. The CDR3: CASSFQVSGANVLTF. CDR3 coding DNA: TGTGCCAGCAGCTTCCAGGTCTCTGGGGCCAACGTCCTGACTTTC. Drawing the rest from reference TRBV11-2 and TRBJ2-6, the complete variable domain is EAGVAQSPRYKIIEKRQSVAFWCNPISGHATLYWYQQILGQGPKLLIQFQNNGVVDDSQLPKDRFSAERLKGVDSTLKIQPAKLEDSAVYLCASSFQVSGANVLTFGAGSRLTVL.

The chain employs TRBV6-5 and TRBJ2-5; TRBD1 matches 7 bases. CDR1 and CDR2 (germline): MNHEY, SVGAGI. The junction had 6 bases not matched to a gene; V was cut back by 2 bases and J by 3 bases. The CDR3 is made up of 15 amino acids. CDR3 in amino acids: CASSYTGTEKETQYF. The CDR3 region has the DNA TGTGCCAGCAGTTACACCGGGACAGAGAAAGAGACCCAGTACTTC.

Only a few counts were recorded for this clone. The J gene is TRBJ2-7, the V gene TRBV7-2; possibly TRBD2 for D (6 bases). This CDR3 is 12 amino acids long. V was trimmed by 6 bases and J by 5 bases, leaving 11 bases between them. Germline V lookup: CDR1 SGHTA, CDR2 FQGNSA. CDR3 protein: CASRESGDEQYF. The CDR3 DNA follows: TGTGCCAGCAGAGAATCGGGGGACGAGCAGTACTTC.

This clone has only one observation. The CDR3 DNA sequence: TGTGCCAGCAGCTCGCCGGGACAGGGGGTCGGCTACACCTTC. Encoded protein: CASSSPGQGVGYTF. This chain connects TRBV7-2 to TRBJ1-2; 11 bases are shared with TRBD1. V lost 4 bases, J lost 8 bases, and 6 bases stayed unmatched. The CDR3 is 14 amino acids. CDR1 is SGHTA and CDR2 is FQGNSA in the germline V gene.

The chain joins TRBV18 to TRBJ2-3; 11 bases map to TRBD2. The CDR3 contains 17 residues. The germline CDR1 and CDR2 sequences are KGHSH and LQKENI. Trimming cost V 3 bases and J 6 bases; bases outside gene matches: 11. The CDR3 bases are TGTGCCAGCTCACCGGCCGGGACTAGCGGTTCTGGTGATACGCAGTATTTT. Amino acids: CASSPAGTSGSGDTQYF.

The chain uses TRBV11-2 and TRBJ1-3; D call uncertain. This CDR3 is 15 amino acids long. Germline assignment: CDR1 SGHAT and CDR2 FQNNGV. V lost 5 bases and J 0 bases, leaving 11 bases between the germline ends. The CDR3 is CASSPRRFSGNTIYF. DNA of the CDR3: TGTGCCAGCAGCCCGAGGCGCTTCTCTGGAAACACCATATATTTT.

The chain uses TRBV19 and TRBJ1-2; the D gene is possibly TRBD1 (6 bases). The germline gives CDR1 LNHDA, CDR2 SQIVND (reference sequence). The CDR3 sequence is 16 residues long. The V end lost 4 bases, the J end lost 4 bases, and 19 bases lay between the germline ends. DNA of the CDR3: TGTGCCAGTAGTAGAACTACAGGGCAAGGTGGCTATGGCTACACCTTC. This encodes CASSRTTGQGGYGYTF.

The chain combines TRBV27 with TRBJ2-6, with D possibly TRBD2 on 5 matching bases. The CDR3 has 18 amino acids. The V end lost 3 bases, the J end lost 0 bases, and 15 bases lay between the germline ends. The germline CDR1 and CDR2 sequences are MNHEY and SMNVEV (reference sequence). This CDR3 is CASSFFPSAGSGANVLTF. In nucleotides, the CDR3 is TGTGCCAGCAGTTTTTTCCCCTCTGCGGGCTCTGGGGCCAACGTCCTGACTTTC. Full variable domain (missing parts from reference TRBV27 and TRBJ2-6): EAQVTQNPRYLITVTGKKLTVTCSQNMNHEYMSWYRQDPGLGLRQIYYSMNVEVTDKGDVPEGYKVSRKEKRNFPLILESPSPNQTSLYFCASSFFPSAGSGANVLTFGAGSRLTVL.

The CDR3 coding sequence is TGTGCCAGCAGCCCCGCGATGAGGACGGAGGACTACAATGAGCAGTTCTTC. Protein product: CASSPAMRTEDYNEQFF. V and J are TRBV16 and TRBJ2-1; perhaps TRBD2 as D (5 bases). This CDR3 comprises 17 residues. Germline V gives CDR1 KGHSY, CDR2 FQNENV. The V end was cut by 4 bases, the J end by 3 bases, with 19 bases between.

The chain carries TRBV7-2 and TRBJ1-2; 7 bases match TRBD1. V shed 5 bases, J shed 4 bases, and the junction held 10 bases outside the gene matches. CDR1 is SGHTA, CDR2 FQGNSA, per germline. The CDR3 runs to 15 residues. CDR3 loop: CASSPDDRAAYGYTF. CDR3 DNA sequence: TGTGCCAGCAGCCCGGATGACAGGGCAGCCTATGGCTACACCTTC.

This clone occurred a few times. The chain couples TRBV20-1 to TRBJ1-2; maybe TRBD1 (6 bases). The CDR3 covers 11 residues. The V and J ends lost 6 bases and 9 bases respectively, with 14 bases between them. Germline-derived CDR1 and CDR2 are DFQATT and SNEGSKA (reference sequence). The CDR3 bases are TGCAGTGCACACGGGGACATGAGCTACACCTTC. Encoded protein: CSAHGDMSYTF.

About this clone itself: This specimen includes other DNA sequences encoding the same CDR3. The V call is TRBV7-2, the J call TRBJ1-2, with D perhaps TRBD1 (5 bases). The CDR3 has 13 residues. The V gene lost 5 bases and the J gene lost 5 bases, with 12 bases spanning the gap. Per germline, CDR1 SGHTA and CDR2 FQGNSA. As DNA, the CDR3 is TGTGCCAGCAGCCCCAGACAGAGTTATGGCTACACCTTC. Translated, it gives CASSPRQSYGYTF.

V usage is TRBV7-9 and J usage is TRBJ2-1; no clear D gene. CDR3 length: 11 residues. V lost 2 bases and J lost 9, with 5 bases in between. Germline V gives CDR1 SEHNR, CDR2 FQNEAQ (reference sequence). Written as DNA, the CDR3 is TGTGCCAGCAGCTTATTCGGTGAGCAGTTCTTC. Its protein product is CASSLFGEQFF.

This sequence joins TRBV7-2 and TRBJ2-4, with no clear D. V lost 5 bases, J lost 9 bases, and 14 bases lay in between. This CDR3 contains 13 residues. Germline CDR1 is SGHTA and CDR2 is FQGNSA. This chain's CDR3 is CASSPVLRGIQYF. CDR3 DNA sequence: TGTGCCAGCAGCCCGGTCCTCAGAGGCATTCAGTACTTC.

The chain couples TRBV2 to TRBJ1-5, with a weak D call TRBD1 (6 bases). Per the germline V gene, CDR1 is SNHLY and CDR2 is FYNNEI. This CDR3 region has 13 residues. With 5 bases removed from V and 4 bases from J, the gap between germline ends came to 9 bases. This CDR3 is CASSLQGNQPQHF. CDR3 bases: TGTGCCAGCAGTCTACAGGGAAATCAGCCCCAGCATTTT.

The genes are TRBV7-2 and TRBJ1-6; tentatively, D is TRBD1 (6 bases). The CDR3 is 14 amino acids. V was pared by 3 bases and J by 9 bases, with 12 bases between. Germline V lookup: CDR1 SGHTA, CDR2 FQGNSA. The CDR3 nucleotides read TGTGCCAGCAGCTTTACAGGGTTCGGTTCACCCCTCCACTTT. As protein: CASSFTGFGSPLHF.